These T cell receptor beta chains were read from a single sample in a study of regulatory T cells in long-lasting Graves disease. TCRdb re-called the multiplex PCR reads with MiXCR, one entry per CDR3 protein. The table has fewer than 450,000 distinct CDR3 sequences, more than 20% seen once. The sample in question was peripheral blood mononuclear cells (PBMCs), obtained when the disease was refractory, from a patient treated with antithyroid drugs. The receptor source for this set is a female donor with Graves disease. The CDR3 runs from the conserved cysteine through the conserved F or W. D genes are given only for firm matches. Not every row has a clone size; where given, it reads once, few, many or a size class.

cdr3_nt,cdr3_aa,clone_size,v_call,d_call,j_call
TGTGCCAGCAGCCAGAACCTCATAATTTCGACCCAGTACTTC,CASSQNLIISTQYF,.,TRBV6-2/TRBV6-3,.,TRBJ2-5
TGTGCCAGCAGTTCCCGAGTAGGGGGCTCCACCCATGGTGGCTACACCTTC,CASSSRVGGSTHGGYTF,many,TRBV27,TRBD1,TRBJ1-2
TGTGCCAGCAGCGCGGATGGACTAGCGGGAGCCTACGAGCAGTACTTC,CASSADGLAGAYEQYF,few,TRBV9,TRBD2,TRBJ2-7
TGTGCCAGCAGCCAAGGCGTGGATAATTCACCCCTCCACTTT,CASSQGVDNSPLHF,.,TRBV3-2,.,TRBJ1-6
TGTGCCACCTGGGCCAAAAACATTCAGTACTTC,CATWAKNIQYF,many,TRBV6-1,.,TRBJ2-4
TGTGCCAGCAGCTTACGGGCGGGTGGAGACCAGCCCCAGCATTTT,CASSLRAGGDQPQHF,many,TRBV7-2,.,TRBJ1-5
TGTGCCAGCAGTTACCGTCGCGGGACAGGACTCTACGAGCAGTACTTC,CASSYRRGTGLYEQYF,many,TRBV6-5,TRBD1,TRBJ2-7
TGTGCCTGGAGGGACAGCCGTGGCTACACCTTC,CAWRDSRGYTF,.,TRBV30,.,TRBJ1-2
TGTGCCACCAGCAGAGGGGGATACACTGAAGCTTTCTTT,CATSRGGYTEAFF,few,TRBV15,.,TRBJ1-1
TGCAGTGGTCTAGCGGAAGACTACGAGCAGTACTTC,CSGLAEDYEQYF,.,TRBV20-1,TRBD2,TRBJ2-7
TGTGCCAGCAGCCCAGGGTTTCTCGACGATCAGTACTTC,CASSPGFLDDQYF,few,TRBV7-3,.,TRBJ2-7
TGTGCCAGCAGTTACTCGGCGGGAAACCCCTACGAGCAGTACTTC,CASSYSAGNPYEQYF,.,TRBV6-5,.,TRBJ2-7
TGCGCCAGCAGCCAAGGGACAGTGAATTATGGCTACACCTTC,CASSQGTVNYGYTF,few,TRBV4-3,.,TRBJ1-2
TGCAGCGTTCAGCTCGGGACTAGCGCCTCGGAGACCCAGTACTTC,CSVQLGTSASETQYF,few,TRBV29-1,TRBD2,TRBJ2-5
TGTGCCAGCAGCTTATCGACAGGGAAGGCCTACGAGCAGTACTTC,CASSLSTGKAYEQYF,few,TRBV7-9,TRBD1,TRBJ2-7
TGTGCCAGCAGTTTACAGGGGGCCGTTGGCTACACCTTC,CASSLQGAVGYTF,many,TRBV27,TRBD1,TRBJ1-2
TGTGCCAGCAGCTTATCGGCTGGGGGCGGAGAGACCCAGTACTTC,CASSLSAGGGETQYF,few,TRBV7-2,.,TRBJ2-5
TGTGCCAGCAGCTTAGGTAGCGGGAGTGGGGAGACCCAGTACTTC,CASSLGSGSGETQYF,many,TRBV7-3,TRBD2,TRBJ2-5
TGCAGCGTGGAAGGGAACCGAGCGAACTTC,CSVEGNRANF,few,TRBV29-1,.,TRBJ2-4
TGTGCCAGCAGACCCGCTAGGCGGGAGGCCTACAATGAGCAGTTCTTC,CASRPARREAYNEQFF,.,TRBV28,TRBD2,TRBJ2-1
TGTGCCAGCAGCTGGGTTGGAGGAGCCCTCTCCTTC,CASSWVGGALSF,few,TRBV5-5,.,TRBJ2-7
TGTGCCAGCAGTCAGGGGACCCTTGGCTACACCTTC,CASSQGTLGYTF,few,TRBV12-3/TRBV12-4,.,TRBJ1-2
TGTGCCAGCAGCCAAACCAGGGAAAAACTGTTTTTT,CASSQTREKLFF,few,TRBV14,.,TRBJ1-4
TGCGCCAGCAGCCAAGAATCCACGGGCGCCAAAAACATTCAGTACTTC,CASSQESTGAKNIQYF,.,TRBV4-1,.,TRBJ2-4
TGTGCCAGCAGTGGACAGGTCCCCGAGCAGTACTTC,CASSGQVPEQYF,many,TRBV2,.,TRBJ2-7
TGTGCCAGCAGTGAAGATACGACAGAAGCTTTCTTT,CASSEDTTEAFF,many,TRBV2,.,TRBJ1-1
TGTGCCAGCAGTTTAGAAGATACGCACTACGAGCAGTACTTC,CASSLEDTHYEQYF,many,TRBV12-3/TRBV12-4,.,TRBJ2-7
TGTGCCAGTACGCAGGAAAAGTATGGCTACACCTTC,CASTQEKYGYTF,.,TRBV19,.,TRBJ1-2
TGTGCCAGCAGCCAACTTAGCGGGAGAGGGGAGCAGTACTTC,CASSQLSGRGEQYF,many,TRBV3-1,TRBD2,TRBJ2-7
TGTGCCTGGAGAGCCGGACCCATCGGGCCCCAGCATTTT,CAWRAGPIGPQHF,few,TRBV30,.,TRBJ1-5
TGTGCCAGCAGTCGTACAAGGGACGTCGTCACTCAGCCCCAGCATTTT,CASSRTRDVVTQPQHF,many,TRBV12-3/TRBV12-4,.,TRBJ1-5
TGCGCCAGCAGCCAAGTCGACCGCGGGGCCAAAAACATTCAGTACTTC,CASSQVDRGAKNIQYF,few,TRBV4-3,.,TRBJ2-4
TGTGCCAGCTCACTCCCCGACAGGGAGGGGAACATTCAGTACTTC,CASSLPDREGNIQYF,few,TRBV18,.,TRBJ2-4
TGTGCCAGCAGCTTAAGGTTGCTAGCGGTCGGGGGAGATGAGCAGTTCTTC,CASSLRLLAVGGDEQFF,.,TRBV7-9,TRBD2,TRBJ2-1
TGTGCCAGCAGTGAGGGTTTGGGAGGCGGGGAGACCCAGTACTTC,CASSEGLGGGETQYF,many,TRBV2,.,TRBJ2-5
TGCGCCAGCAGCCAAGATGCTGGACAACGGGAGCTGTTTTTT,CASSQDAGQRELFF,few,TRBV4-1,.,TRBJ2-2
TGCAGTGCTAGATCTACAGAAGGGGAAAACATTCAGTACTTC,CSARSTEGENIQYF,few,TRBV20-1,.,TRBJ2-4
TGTGCCAGCAGCCCCGGACAGGGTGAGGGAGGCTACACCTTC,CASSPGQGEGGYTF,few,TRBV6-1,TRBD1,TRBJ1-2
TGTGCCAGCAGGTCAGCGGGAGCCAAAAACATTCAGTACTTC,CASRSAGAKNIQYF,few,TRBV6-2/TRBV6-3,.,TRBJ2-4
TGTGCCAGCAGCCAAGTTGCAACTAATGAAAAACTGTTTTTT,CASSQVATNEKLFF,many,TRBV3-1,.,TRBJ1-4
TGCAGTGCTGCGGGACAGGGGGCCTCTGAAGCTTTCTTT,CSAAGQGASEAFF,few,TRBV20-1,TRBD1,TRBJ1-1
TGTGCCAGCAGCACGGGACTAGCGGGGTCCCAGGGGACCCAGTACTTC,CASSTGLAGSQGTQYF,.,TRBV7-2,TRBD2,TRBJ2-5
TGTGCCACCAGCAGAGAGGGGGCACTAGCAGCAGATACGCAGTATTTT,CATSREGALAADTQYF,.,TRBV15,.,TRBJ2-3
TGTGCCAGCTCACTTCGAGTGAACACCGGGGAGCTGTTTTTT,CASSLRVNTGELFF,few,TRBV18,.,TRBJ2-2
TGTGCCAGCAGCCCTCAGACTAGCGGACTATACGAGCAGTACTTC,CASSPQTSGLYEQYF,few,TRBV6-4,TRBD2,TRBJ2-7